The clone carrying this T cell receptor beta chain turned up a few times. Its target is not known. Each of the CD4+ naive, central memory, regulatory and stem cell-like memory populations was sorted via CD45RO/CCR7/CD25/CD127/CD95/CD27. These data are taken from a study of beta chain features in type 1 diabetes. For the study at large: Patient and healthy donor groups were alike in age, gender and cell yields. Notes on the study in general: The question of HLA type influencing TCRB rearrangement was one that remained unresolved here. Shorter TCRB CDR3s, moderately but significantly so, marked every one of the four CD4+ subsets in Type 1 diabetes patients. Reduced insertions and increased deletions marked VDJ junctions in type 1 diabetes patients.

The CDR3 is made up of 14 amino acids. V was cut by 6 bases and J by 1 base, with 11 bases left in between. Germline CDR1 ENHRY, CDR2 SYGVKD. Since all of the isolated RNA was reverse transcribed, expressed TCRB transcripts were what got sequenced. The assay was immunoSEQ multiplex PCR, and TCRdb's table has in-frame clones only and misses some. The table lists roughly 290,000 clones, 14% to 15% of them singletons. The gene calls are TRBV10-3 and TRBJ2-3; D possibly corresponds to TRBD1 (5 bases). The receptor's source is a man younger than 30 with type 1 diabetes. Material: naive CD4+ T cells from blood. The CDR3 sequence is CAIRDTVRTDTQYF. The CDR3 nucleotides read TGTGCCATCAGGGACACCGTCCGCACAGATACGCAGTATTTT.